This T cell receptor beta chain was recorded in a study of vaccination and CD4 T cells after COVID-19. Across the study: Stimulation of cells relied on overlapping spike peptides derived from SARS-CoV-2, HCoV-NL63, HCoV-OC43 and HCoV-229E.

Sequencing of the DNA from cultured CD4+ T cells was carried out with the Oncomine TCR Beta short-read assay. DNA came from CD4+ T cells after culture. TCRdb re-derived calls from the PCR reads in MiXCR, one entry per CDR3 protein. The table records about 13,000 distinct CDR3 sequences, around a third of them present only once. V shed 6 bases and J shed 7 bases, with 19 bases lying between them. The length of the CDR3 is 14 residues. Germline lookup yields CDR1 MDHEN and CDR2 SYDVKM. Treatment meaning: roughly 10-day PBMC culture with coronavirus spike peptide pools or control peptides (ViraFEST assay). The authors isolated CD4+ T cells by negative selection after roughly 10 days of culture. Details on this clonotype: Its antigen is unknown.

The source of this sequence is a human donor who had recovered from COVID-19. This sample comprised CD4+ T cells from blood, cultured in vitro, obtained after SARS-CoV-2 vaccination. J is TRBJ2-7 and V is TRBV28; a possible D gene is TRBD1 (8 bases). The CDR3 is CASSTRQGRGEQYF. In DNA form, the CDR3 reads TGTGCCAGCAGCACAAGACAGGGGCGGGGGGAGCAGTACTTC.